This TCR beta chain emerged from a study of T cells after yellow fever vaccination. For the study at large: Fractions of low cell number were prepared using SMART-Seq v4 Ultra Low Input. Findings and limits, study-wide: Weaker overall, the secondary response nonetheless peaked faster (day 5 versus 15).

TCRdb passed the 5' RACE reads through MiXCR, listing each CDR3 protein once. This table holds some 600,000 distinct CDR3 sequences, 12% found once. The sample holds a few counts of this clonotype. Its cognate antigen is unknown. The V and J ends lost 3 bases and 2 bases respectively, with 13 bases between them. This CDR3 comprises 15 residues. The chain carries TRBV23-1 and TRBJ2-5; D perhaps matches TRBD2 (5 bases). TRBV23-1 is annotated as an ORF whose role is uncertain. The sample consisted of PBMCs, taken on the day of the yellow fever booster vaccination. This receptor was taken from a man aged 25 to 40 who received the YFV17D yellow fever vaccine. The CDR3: CASSHSDGVQETQYF. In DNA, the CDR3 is TGCGCCAGCAGTCATTCGGACGGGGTTCAAGAGACCCAGTACTTC.